This entry is about one T cell receptor beta chain. The V gene lost 2 bases and the J gene lost 9 bases, with 14 bases spanning the gap. Germline lookup yields CDR1 ENHRY and CDR2 SYGVKD. The CDR3 has 14 amino acids. These data originate in a study of blood T cell repertoires in COVID-19. Overall study context: Samples of COVID-19 (acute and convalescent) were obtained from the United States, Italy and Spain.

The table came from immunoSEQ multiplex PCR; TCRdb's copy has only in-frame clones and leaves some out. The sample holds around 220,000 clones, 90% seen once. Participants came from roughly 25 US areas, aged about 18 to 89 years. The study assigned cohorts using participant-reported clinical history. Individuals in the exposed group had encountered a COVID-19 case within 2 weeks preceding study entry. The chain carries TRBV10-3 and TRBJ2-1; D not certain. This receptor was identified in a man aged 25-40 years who had been exposed to COVID-19. What was sequenced was PBMCs or T cells enriched from blood (not recorded which). The CDR3 nucleotides are TGTGCCATCAGTGAGGTCCAGTTTTATGGTGAGCAGTTCTTC. It codes for CAISEVQFYGEQFF.